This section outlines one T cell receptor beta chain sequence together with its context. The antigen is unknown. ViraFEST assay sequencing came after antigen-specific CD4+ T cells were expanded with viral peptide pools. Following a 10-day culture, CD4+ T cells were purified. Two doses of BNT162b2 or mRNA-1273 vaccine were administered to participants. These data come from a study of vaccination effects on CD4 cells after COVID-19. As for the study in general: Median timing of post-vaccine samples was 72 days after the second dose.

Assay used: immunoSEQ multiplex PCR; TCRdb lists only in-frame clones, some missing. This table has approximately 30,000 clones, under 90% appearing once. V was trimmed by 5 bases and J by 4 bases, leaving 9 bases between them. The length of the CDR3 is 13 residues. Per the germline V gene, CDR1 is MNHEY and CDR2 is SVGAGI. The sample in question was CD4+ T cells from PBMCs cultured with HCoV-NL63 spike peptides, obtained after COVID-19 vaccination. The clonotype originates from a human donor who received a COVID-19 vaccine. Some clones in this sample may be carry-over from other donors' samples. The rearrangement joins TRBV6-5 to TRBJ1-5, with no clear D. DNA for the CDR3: TGTGCCAGCAGTCCACGTAGTAATCAGCCCCAGCATTTT. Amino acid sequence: CASSPRSNQPQHF.